This T cell receptor (beta chain) was profiled in a study of OX40 agonist ivuxolimab in advanced cancers. On the study more broadly: At doses from 0.01 to 10 mg/kg, patients were given intravenous ivuxolimab every 2 weeks.

The data were produced by immunoSEQ multiplex PCR, yet TCRdb's version contains in-frame clones alone and is incomplete. The data show about 45,000 clones, around 84% seen once. The length of the CDR3 is 14 residues. Trimming pared 9 bases from V and 1 base from J, leaving 13 bases between. Study-level points and caveats: It was not determined which antigens were specifically recognized by the peripheral T cells that had undergone clonal expansion. CD4+ and CD8+ blood T cells expanded clonally by week 6 at 0.1 to 3.0 mg/kg.

Note on this clone: What it binds is not known.

On cycle 4 day 1 and cycle 7 day 1, as well as at baseline, blood was sampled. The sequenced sample was CD4+ or CD8+ T cells sorted from blood, obtained in a trial of the OX40 agonist ivuxolimab. The origin of this receptor is an adult with an advanced solid tumor such as melanoma, head and neck, liver or kidney cancer. The chain combines TRBV23-1 with TRBJ1-3; unclear D gene. Being an ORF, TRBV23-1 has a function that is uncertain. Here the CDR3 reads CARMGSGSGNTIYF. CDR3 coding DNA: TGCGCCAGGATGGGTTCTGGGTCTGGAAACACCATATATTTT.